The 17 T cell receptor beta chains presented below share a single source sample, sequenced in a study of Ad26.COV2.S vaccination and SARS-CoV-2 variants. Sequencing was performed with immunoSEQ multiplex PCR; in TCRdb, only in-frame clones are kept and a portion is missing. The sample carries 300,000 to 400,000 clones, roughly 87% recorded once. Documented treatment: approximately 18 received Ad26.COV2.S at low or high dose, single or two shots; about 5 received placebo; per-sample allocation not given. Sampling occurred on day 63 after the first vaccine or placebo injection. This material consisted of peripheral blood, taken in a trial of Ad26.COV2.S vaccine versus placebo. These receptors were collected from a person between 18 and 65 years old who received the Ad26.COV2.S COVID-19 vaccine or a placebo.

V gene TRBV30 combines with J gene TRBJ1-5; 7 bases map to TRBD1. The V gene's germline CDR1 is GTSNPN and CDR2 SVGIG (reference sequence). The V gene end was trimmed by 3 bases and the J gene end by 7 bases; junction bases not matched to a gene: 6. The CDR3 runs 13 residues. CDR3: CAWSVRDSQPQHF. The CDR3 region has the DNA TGTGCCTGGAGCGTTAGGGACAGCCAGCCCCAGCATTTT.

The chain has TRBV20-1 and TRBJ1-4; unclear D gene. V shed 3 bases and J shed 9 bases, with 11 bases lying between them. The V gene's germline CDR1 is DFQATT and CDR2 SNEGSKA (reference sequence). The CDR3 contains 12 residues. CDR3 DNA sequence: TGCAGTGCTAGTTATACGCTGAAAAAACTGTTTTTT. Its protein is CSASYTLKKLFF.

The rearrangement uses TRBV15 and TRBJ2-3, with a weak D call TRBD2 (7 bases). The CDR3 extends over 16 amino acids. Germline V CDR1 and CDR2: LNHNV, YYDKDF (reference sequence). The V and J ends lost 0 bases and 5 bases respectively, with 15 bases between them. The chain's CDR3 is CATSREGGGAEDTQYF. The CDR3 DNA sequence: TGTGCCACCAGCAGAGAAGGTGGGGGGGCCGAAGATACGCAGTATTTT.

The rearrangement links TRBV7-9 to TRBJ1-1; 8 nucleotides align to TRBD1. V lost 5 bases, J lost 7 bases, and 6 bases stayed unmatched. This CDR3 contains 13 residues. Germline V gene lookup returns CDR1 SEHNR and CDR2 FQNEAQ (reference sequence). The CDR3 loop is CASSRRDRFEAFF. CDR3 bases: TGTGCCAGCAGCCGCCGGGACAGGTTTGAAGCTTTCTTT.

The CDR3 region has the DNA TGTGCCAGTAGCACAGGGATGAGCTCCTACGAGCAGTACTTC. Its translation is CASSTGMSSYEQYF. The chain carries TRBV19 and TRBJ2-7, with D maybe TRBD1 (6 bases). The germline V gene encodes CDR1 LNHDA and CDR2 SQIVND (reference sequence). V was clipped by 6 bases and J by 0 bases, with 12 bases between them. This CDR3 has 14 residues.

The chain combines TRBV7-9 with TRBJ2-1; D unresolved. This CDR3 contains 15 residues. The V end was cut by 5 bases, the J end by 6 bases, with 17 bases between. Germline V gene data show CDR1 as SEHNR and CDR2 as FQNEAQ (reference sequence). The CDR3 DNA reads TGTGCCAGCAGCCCTCCCTGGCGACTCGGCAATGAGCAGTTCTTC. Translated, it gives CASSPPWRLGNEQFF.

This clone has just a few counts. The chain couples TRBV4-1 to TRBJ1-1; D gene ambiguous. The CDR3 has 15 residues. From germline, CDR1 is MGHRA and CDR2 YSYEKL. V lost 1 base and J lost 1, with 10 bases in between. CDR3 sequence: CASSQGPTRNTEAFF. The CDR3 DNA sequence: TGCGCCAGCAGCCAAGGCCCAACGCGGAACACTGAAGCTTTCTTT.

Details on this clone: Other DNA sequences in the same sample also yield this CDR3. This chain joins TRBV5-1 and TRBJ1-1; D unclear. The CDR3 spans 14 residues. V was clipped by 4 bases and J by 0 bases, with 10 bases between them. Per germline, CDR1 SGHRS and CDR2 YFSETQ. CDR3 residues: CASSPDTLNTEAFF. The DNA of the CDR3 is TGCGCCAGCAGCCCTGATACTTTGAACACTGAAGCTTTCTTT.

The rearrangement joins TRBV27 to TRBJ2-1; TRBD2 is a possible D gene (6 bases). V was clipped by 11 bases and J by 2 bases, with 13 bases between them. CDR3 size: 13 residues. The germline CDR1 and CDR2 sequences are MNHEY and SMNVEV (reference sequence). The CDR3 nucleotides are TGTGCCGCGGGGCTCCTGGCCTACAATGAGCAGTTCTTC. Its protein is CAAGLLAYNEQFF.

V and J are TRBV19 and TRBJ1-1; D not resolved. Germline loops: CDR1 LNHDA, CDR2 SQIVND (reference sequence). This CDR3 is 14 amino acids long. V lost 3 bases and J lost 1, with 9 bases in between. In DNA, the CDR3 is TGTGCCAGTAGTATCGGTCACTCGAACACTGAAGCTTTCTTT. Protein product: CASSIGHSNTEAFF.

The CDR3 reads CASSSRDTYEQYF. In DNA, the CDR3 is TGTGCCAGCAGCTCCCGGGACACCTACGAGCAGTACTTC. The rearrangement uses TRBV11-3 and TRBJ2-7, with a tentative D call TRBD1 (6 bases). Trimming removed 4 bases from V and 2 bases from J, with 9 bases in between. The CDR3 runs to 13 residues. Germline-derived CDR1 and CDR2 are SGHNT and YENEEA.

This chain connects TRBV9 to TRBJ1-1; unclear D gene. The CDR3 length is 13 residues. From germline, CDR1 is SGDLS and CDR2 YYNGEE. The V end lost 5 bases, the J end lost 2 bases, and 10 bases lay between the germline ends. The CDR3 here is CASRSWGNTEAFF. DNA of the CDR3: TGTGCCAGCAGGTCCTGGGGAAACACTGAAGCTTTCTTT.

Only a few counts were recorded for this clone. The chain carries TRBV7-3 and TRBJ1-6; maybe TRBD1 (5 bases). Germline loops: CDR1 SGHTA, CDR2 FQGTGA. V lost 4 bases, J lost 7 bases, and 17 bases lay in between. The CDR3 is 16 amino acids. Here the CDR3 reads CASSSSARRGNSPLHF. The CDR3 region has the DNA TGTGCCAGCAGCTCTTCGGCCCGCCGGGGCAATTCACCCCTCCACTTT.

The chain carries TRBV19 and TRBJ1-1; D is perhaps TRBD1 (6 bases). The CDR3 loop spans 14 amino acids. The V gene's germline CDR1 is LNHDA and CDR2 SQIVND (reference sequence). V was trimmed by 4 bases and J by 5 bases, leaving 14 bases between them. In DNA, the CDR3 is TGTGCCAGTAGTACCCTGGACAGCCGTACTGAAGCTTTCTTT. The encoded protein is CASSTLDSRTEAFF.

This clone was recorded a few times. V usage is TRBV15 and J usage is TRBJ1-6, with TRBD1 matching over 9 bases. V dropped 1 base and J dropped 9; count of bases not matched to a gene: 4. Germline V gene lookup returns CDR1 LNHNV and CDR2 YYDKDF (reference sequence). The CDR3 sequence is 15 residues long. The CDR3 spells CATSRGTGAGSPLHF. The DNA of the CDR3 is TGTGCCACCAGCAGAGGGACAGGGGCTGGTTCACCCCTCCACTTT. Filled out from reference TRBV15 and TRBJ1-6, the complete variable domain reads DAMVIQNPRYQVTQFGKPVTLSCSQTLNHNVMYWYQQKSSQAPKLLFHYYDKDFNNEADTPDNFQSRRPNTSFCFLDIRSPGLGDTAMYLCATSRGTGAGSPLHFGNGTRLTVT.

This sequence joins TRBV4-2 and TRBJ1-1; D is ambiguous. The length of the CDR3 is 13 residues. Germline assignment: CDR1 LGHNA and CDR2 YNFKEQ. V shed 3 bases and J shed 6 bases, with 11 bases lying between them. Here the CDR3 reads CASSQESGPEAFF. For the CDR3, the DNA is TGTGCCAGCAGCCAGGAATCAGGCCCTGAAGCTTTCTTT.

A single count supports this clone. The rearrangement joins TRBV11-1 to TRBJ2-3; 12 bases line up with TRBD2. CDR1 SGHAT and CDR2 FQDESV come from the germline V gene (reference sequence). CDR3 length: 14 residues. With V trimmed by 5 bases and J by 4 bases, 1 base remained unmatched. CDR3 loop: CASSRLAGADTQYF. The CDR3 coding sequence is TGTGCCAGCAGCAGACTAGCGGGGGCAGATACGCAGTATTTT.